This is a list of T cell receptor beta chains from one sample in a study of blood T cell repertoires in COVID-19. Some clones are missing from TCRdb's copy, which holds only in-frame ones; the method was immunoSEQ multiplex PCR. Of about 330,000 clones detected, more than 75% appear once; the ten largest clones hold roughly 4%. The sample consisted of peripheral blood. Receptors originate from a woman aged 45-65 years with active or convalescent COVID-19. The CDR3 runs from the conserved cysteine through the conserved F or W. D genes are given only for firm matches. The size field is filled for only some rows; it gives once, few, many or a size class.

V gene,clone size,D gene,J gene,CDR3 protein,CDR3 DNA
TRBV6-2/TRBV6-3,.,.,TRBJ2-7,CASSTPQGAYEQYF,TGTGCCAGCAGTACTCCACAGGGAGCATACGAGCAGTACTTC
TRBV18,.,TRBD1,TRBJ1-5,CASSPPGQGIGNQPQHF,TGTGCCAGCTCACCGCCGGGACAGGGGATTGGCAATCAGCCCCAGCATTTT
TRBV9,.,.,TRBJ1-1,CASSAPSRTEAFF,TGTGCCAGCAGCGCCCCTTCGAGAACTGAAGCTTTCTTT
TRBV7-9,.,.,TRBJ1-1,CASTPIPGNTEAFF,TGTGCCAGCACCCCCATCCCGGGGAACACTGAAGCTTTCTTT
TRBV18,.,.,TRBJ1-1,CASSPSTGTEAFF,TGTGCCAGCTCACCCTCGACGGGAACTGAAGCTTTCTTT
TRBV6-1,.,TRBD1,TRBJ2-7,CASSDPGQGRYEQYF,TGTGCCAGCAGTGATCCAGGACAGGGTAGATACGAGCAGTACTTC
TRBV28,few,TRBD1,TRBJ1-2,CASSLTTQGANGYTF,TGTGCCAGCAGTTTGACCACACAGGGGGCGAATGGCTACACCTTC
TRBV4-3,.,.,TRBJ2-3,CASSQDSTDTQYF,TGCGCCAGCAGCCAAGATTCGACAGATACGCAGTATTTT
TRBV7-9,.,.,TRBJ1-3,CATRAAGVGGNTIYF,TGTGCCACCCGCGCCGCGGGGGTCGGTGGAAACACCATATATTTT
TRBV27,.,TRBD1,TRBJ2-7,CASRRGQGLFYEQYF,TGTGCCAGCAGAAGAGGACAGGGGCTATTCTACGAGCAGTACTTC
TRBV18,.,.,TRBJ2-3,CASSPTRVPTDTQYF,TGTGCCAGCTCACCTACTCGTGTACCCACAGATACGCAGTATTTT
TRBV27,many,TRBD1,TRBJ1-4,CASSSITGTGIEKLFF,TGTGCCAGCAGTTCCATTACCGGGACAGGGATCGAAAAACTGTTTTTT
TRBV28,.,TRBD1,TRBJ1-1,CASSFPTGGDGEAFF,TGTGCCAGCAGTTTCCCCACAGGGGGCGATGGTGAAGCTTTCTTT
TRBV7-6,.,TRBD1,TRBJ2-7,CASSQDRREQYF,TGTGCCAGCAGTCAGGACAGGCGTGAGCAGTACTTC
TRBV19,.,.,TRBJ2-2,CASSIPRGGELFF,TGTGCCAGTAGTATACCCCGGGGCGGGGAGCTGTTTTTT
TRBV11-3,once,TRBD1,TRBJ2-7,CASSSRQGSGEQYF,TGTGCCAGCAGCTCCAGACAGGGTAGTGGCGAGCAGTACTTC
TRBV19,.,TRBD2,TRBJ2-1,CASSMTSGSPHYNEQFF,TGTGCCAGTAGTATGACTAGCGGGAGCCCCCACTACAATGAGCAGTTCTTC
TRBV12-5,.,.,TRBJ2-1,CASGLVRTYSYNEQFF,TGTGCTAGTGGTTTGGTCCGGACATACTCCTACAATGAGCAGTTCTTC
TRBV28,.,.,TRBJ1-2,CASIGGTYGYTF,TGTGCCAGCATAGGAGGAACCTATGGCTACACCTTC
TRBV9,.,TRBD2,TRBJ2-1,CASSVSGLDNNEQFF,TGTGCCAGCAGCGTATCCGGACTAGACAACAATGAGCAGTTCTTC
TRBV13,.,.,TRBJ1-3,CASSSRGNTIYF,TGTGCCAGCAGCTCAAGAGGGAACACCATATATTTT
TRBV6-2/TRBV6-3,.,.,TRBJ2-5,CASSPQGGRQETQYF,TGTGCCAGCAGTCCACAGGGGGGGAGGCAAGAGACCCAGTACTTC
TRBV15,.,.,TRBJ1-2,CATSRALEAGYTF,TGTGCCACCAGCAGAGCCTTGGAGGCTGGCTACACCTTC
TRBV19,.,TRBD2,TRBJ2-7,CASSETSGRADEQYF,TGTGCCAGTAGTGAGACTAGCGGGAGGGCCGACGAGCAGTACTTC
TRBV15,.,.,TRBJ1-3,CATRPGDSGNTIYF,TGTGCCACCAGGCCGGGGGACTCTGGAAACACCATATATTTT
TRBV5-1,.,.,TRBJ2-7,CASSFTVSDYEQYF,TGCGCCAGCAGCTTTACCGTAAGCGACTACGAGCAGTACTTC
TRBV5-4,.,TRBD2,TRBJ2-7,CASSPGLADYEQYF,TGTGCCAGCAGCCCGGGACTAGCAGACTACGAGCAGTACTTC
TRBV30,.,TRBD1,TRBJ1-4,CAWGQVPNEKLFF,TGTGCCTGGGGACAGGTCCCGAATGAAAAACTGTTTTTT
TRBV18,.,.,TRBJ1-4,CASSPRGPATNEKLFF,TGTGCCAGCTCACCCAGGGGCCCTGCAACTAATGAAAAACTGTTTTTT
TRBV11-2,.,TRBD2,TRBJ2-7,CASSWPKGLAAYEQYF,TGTGCCAGCAGCTGGCCTAAAGGGCTAGCGGCCTACGAGCAGTACTTC
TRBV7-3,once,.,TRBJ2-5,CASSESGTWGETQYF,TGTGCCAGCAGCGAATCCGGGACATGGGGGGAGACCCAGTACTTC
TRBV27,.,.,TRBJ2-7,CASSLGRSYEQYF,TGTGCCAGCAGTTTAGGCCGCTCCTACGAGCAGTACTTC
TRBV7-2,.,TRBD1,TRBJ1-1,CASSLAGARQGARNTEAFF,TGTGCCAGCAGCTTAGCGGGGGCGAGGCAGGGGGCCAGGAACACTGAAGCTTTCTTT
TRBV28,.,.,TRBJ2-7,CASSLTWSSYEQYF,TGTGCCAGCAGTTTAACCTGGAGCAGCTACGAGCAGTACTTC
TRBV3-1/TRBV3-2,.,.,TRBJ1-1,CASSQIERRVTGNTEAFF,TGTGCCAGCAGCCAGATCGAACGGAGGGTGACGGGGAACACTGAAGCTTTCTTT
TRBV7-9,.,TRBD2,TRBJ2-3,CASSFLAGRTTDTQYF,TGTGCCAGCAGCTTTCTAGCGGGGCGAACCACAGATACGCAGTATTTT
TRBV20-1,.,.,TRBJ2-5,CSGQNQETQYF,TGCAGTGGCCAGAACCAAGAGACCCAGTACTTC
TRBV4-1,once,.,TRBJ1-2,CASSQDGGTLNYGYTF,TGCGCCAGCAGCCAAGATGGGGGGACTCTAAACTATGGCTACACCTTC
TRBV16,.,.,TRBJ1-1,CASSQRRTGAFF,TGTGCCAGCAGCCAACGGAGGACGGGGGCTTTCTTT
TRBV18,.,.,TRBJ2-7,CASSPLSSYEQYF,TGTGCCAGCTCACCGCTGAGCTCCTACGAGCAGTACTTC
TRBV2,.,.,TRBJ1-1,CASSDQGRNTEAFF,TGTGCCAGCAGTGATCAGGGGCGGAACACTGAAGCTTTCTTT
TRBV5-8,once,TRBD1,TRBJ2-7,CASSLVRDRDEQYF,TGTGCCAGCAGCTTGGTCCGTGACAGGGACGAGCAGTACTTC
TRBV5-1,few,.,TRBJ2-5,CATAHGRGQETQYF,TGCGCCACCGCCCATGGACGGGGTCAAGAGACCCAGTACTTC
TRBV2,.,.,TRBJ1-5,CASSGEYQNQPQHF,TGTGCCAGCAGTGGGGAGTATCAAAATCAGCCCCAGCATTTT
TRBV20-1,.,.,TRBJ2-1,CSARASAVQFF,TGCAGTGCTAGGGCCTCGGCGGTGCAGTTCTTC
TRBV4-3,.,.,TRBJ2-6,CASSQNSKSSGANVLTF,TGCGCCAGCAGCCAAAACAGCAAAAGCTCTGGGGCCAACGTCCTGACTTTC
TRBV18,.,TRBD1,TRBJ1-1,CASSRGQVNTEAFF,TGTGCCAGCTCGCGGGGACAGGTGAACACTGAAGCTTTCTTT
TRBV3-1/TRBV3-2,.,TRBD2,TRBJ2-2,CASSLTSGENTGELFF,TGTGCCAGCAGCTTGACTAGCGGCGAGAACACCGGGGAGCTGTTTTTT
TRBV4-3,.,.,TRBJ2-1,CASSHDRLDFSYNEQFF,TGCGCCAGCAGCCACGATAGACTTGACTTCTCCTACAATGAGCAGTTCTTC
TRBV28,.,TRBD1,TRBJ1-2,CASSLGGQGSNYGYTF,TGTGCCAGCAGTTTAGGGGGACAGGGGTCTAACTATGGCTACACCTTC
TRBV4-1,few,TRBD2,TRBJ2-3,CASSQNHLPGLAGGPGTDTQYF,TGCGCCAGCAGCCAGAATCACCTCCCCGGACTAGCGGGAGGGCCGGGTACAGATACGCAGTATTTT
TRBV29-1,.,TRBD1,TRBJ2-7,CSVRRQGENYEQYF,TGCAGCGTCCGCCGACAGGGGGAGAACTACGAGCAGTACTTC
TRBV27,once,.,TRBJ1-5,CASSLGGSQPQHF,TGTGCCAGCAGTTTAGGGGGCTCTCAGCCCCAGCATTTT
TRBV4-2,few,.,TRBJ1-1,CASSHRVWDTEAFF,TGTGCCAGCAGCCACAGGGTTTGGGACACTGAAGCTTTCTTT
TRBV27,.,.,TRBJ2-2,CASSLQGRSGELFF,TGTGCCAGCAGTTTACAGGGAAGGTCCGGGGAGCTGTTTTTT
TRBV28,.,.,TRBJ1-2,CASRGGGYTF,TGTGCCAGCAGGGGAGGAGGCTACACCTTC
TRBV2,.,.,TRBJ1-2,CASSEQPPLVLSGYGYTF,TGTGCCAGCAGTGAACAACCACCCCTGGTCCTGTCCGGCTATGGCTACACCTTC
TRBV6-5,.,.,TRBJ2-7,CASSYSIGAYEQYF,TGTGCCAGCAGTTACTCGATCGGTGCCTACGAGCAGTACTTC
TRBV7-2,.,TRBD1,TRBJ1-2,CASSLGTGTGANPYGYTF,TGTGCCAGCAGCTTAGGGACCGGGACAGGGGCGAACCCATATGGCTACACCTTC